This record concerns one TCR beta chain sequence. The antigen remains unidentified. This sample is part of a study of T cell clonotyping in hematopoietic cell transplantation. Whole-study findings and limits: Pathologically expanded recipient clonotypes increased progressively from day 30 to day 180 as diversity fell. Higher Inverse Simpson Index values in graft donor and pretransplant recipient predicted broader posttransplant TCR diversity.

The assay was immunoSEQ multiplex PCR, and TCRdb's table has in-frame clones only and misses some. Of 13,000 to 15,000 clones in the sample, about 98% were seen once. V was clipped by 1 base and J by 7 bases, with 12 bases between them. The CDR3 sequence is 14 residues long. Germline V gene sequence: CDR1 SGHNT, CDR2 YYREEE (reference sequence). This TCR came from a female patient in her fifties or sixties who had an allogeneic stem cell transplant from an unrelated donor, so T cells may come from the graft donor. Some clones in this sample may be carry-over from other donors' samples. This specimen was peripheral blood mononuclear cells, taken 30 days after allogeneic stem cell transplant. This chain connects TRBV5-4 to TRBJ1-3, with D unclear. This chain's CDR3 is CASSLPAGGNTIYF. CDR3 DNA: TGTGCCAGCAGCTTGCCCGCAGGTGGTAACACCATATATTTT.